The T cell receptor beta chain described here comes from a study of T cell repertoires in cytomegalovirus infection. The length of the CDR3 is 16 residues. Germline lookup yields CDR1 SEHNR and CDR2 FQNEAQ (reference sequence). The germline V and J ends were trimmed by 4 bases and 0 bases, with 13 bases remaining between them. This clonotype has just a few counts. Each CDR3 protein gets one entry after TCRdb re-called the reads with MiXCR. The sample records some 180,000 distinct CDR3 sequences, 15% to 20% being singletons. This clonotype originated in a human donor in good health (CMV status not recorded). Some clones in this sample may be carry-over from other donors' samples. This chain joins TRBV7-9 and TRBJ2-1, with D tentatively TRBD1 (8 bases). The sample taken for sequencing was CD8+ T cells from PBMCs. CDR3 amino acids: CASSSQGGSSYNEQFF. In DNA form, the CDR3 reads TGTGCCAGCAGCTCACAGGGGGGGAGCTCCTACAATGAGCAGTTCTTC.